This T cell receptor (beta chain) was sequenced during a study of PD-1 blockade in classical Hodgkin lymphoma. Study results and caveats: By cycle point C4D1, TCR diversity had risen significantly in CD4+ cells (but not CD8+ cells).

CDR1 GTSNPN and CDR2 SVGIG come from the germline V gene (reference sequence). The CDR3 is 14 amino acids. With 0 bases removed from V and 10 bases from J, the gap between germline ends came to 13 bases. Remarks on this clone: Its antigen is undetermined.

Measured with immunoSEQ multiplex PCR; TCRdb has only the in-frame clones, and not every one. Of about 27,000 clones in the sample, around 85% were seen once. Time point given: cycle 4 day 1 (C4D1), after less than 7 weeks of nivolumab. Exposure to brentuximab vedotin varied, and each patient had relapsed following autologous stem cell transplantation. Purification of CD4+ T cells from thawed PBMCs was performed via magnetic negative selection. When best responses were assessed, they were complete response, partial response or progressive disease. Sequenced here: CD4+ T cells from blood, sampled before the fourth cycle of nivolumab. The source of this sequence is a human donor with classical Hodgkin lymphoma. The chain combines TRBV30 with TRBJ1-6; D might be TRBD1 (5 bases). CDR3 DNA sequence: TGTGCCTGGAGTGTCGTAGGGACGGACTCACCCCTCCACTTT. Its translation: CAWSVVGTDSPLHF.